The rows below give T cell receptor beta chains drawn from one sample of a study of blood T cells in healthy people across ages. Using its own MiXCR run on the 5' RACE reads, TCRdb lists one record per CDR3 protein. The sample lists about 1,800,000 distinct CDR3 sequences; over 25% were seen once. Material: blood. These receptors were collected from a young woman in good health. Each CDR3 is given with its conserved first and last residue. The order of the fields is V gene, J gene, D gene, CDR3 protein. D genes are given only for firm matches.

>TRBV27|TRBJ1-4|TRBD1
CARRETGENEKLFF
>TRBV5-1|TRBJ1-1|-
CASRKGQNTEAFF
>TRBV7-9|TRBJ1-2|TRBD1
CASSFVGTAYGYTF
>TRBV2|TRBJ1-2|-
CASSERREGYTF
>TRBV6-5|-|-
CASSLLRQDYEQYF
>TRBV2|TRBJ2-3|TRBD2
CASRTLAGGTDTQYF
>TRBV7-2|TRBJ2-7|-
CASSLDGGGTYNEQYF
>TRBV4-1|TRBJ1-2|TRBD1
CASSLTGELNYGYTF
>TRBV6-2/TRBV6-3|TRBJ2-1|-
CASSYMRATYNEQFF
>TRBV30|TRBJ2-1|-
CAWSVGAEQFF
>TRBV4-2|TRBJ2-3|TRBD1
CASSQGDRGREDTQYF
>TRBV7-9|TRBJ2-3|-
CASSFSQGPDTQYF
>TRBV7-2|TRBJ2-1|-
CANSLGQYNEQFF
>TRBV7-9|TRBJ1-2|-
CASSLSITGGYTF
>TRBV7-2|TRBJ2-1|TRBD2
CTSNRLAGYNEQFF
>TRBV7-2|TRBJ2-5|-
CASSSAGQTQETQYF
>TRBV28|TRBJ2-7|-
CASSSPGRKTYEQYF
>TRBV5-6|TRBJ2-3|-
CASGLGYRDTDTQYF
>TRBV10-2|TRBJ2-5|-
CAGSEGGGTQYF
>TRBV7-9|TRBJ2-7|-
CASSGRTAHSVYEQYF
>TRBV14|TRBJ2-5|-
CASSQDRAGMTQYF
>TRBV10-2|TRBJ1-2|TRBD1
CASREGQGARGYTF
>TRBV4-1|TRBJ1-5|-
CASSQDQGPAIIGPLHF
>TRBV30|TRBJ2-7|TRBD2
CAWGVGREFYEQYF
>TRBV5-6|TRBJ2-1|TRBD2
CASSSERGAQFF
>TRBV4-3|TRBJ1-5|TRBD1
CASSLSRQGAQPQHF
>TRBV24-1|TRBJ1-1|-
CATSDLRAGGTEAFF
>TRBV12-3/TRBV12-4|TRBJ2-5|TRBD2
CASSPAGTSGDEQYF
>TRBV24-1|TRBJ2-2|-
CATSDDSTGELFF
>TRBV20-1|TRBJ2-7|TRBD1
CSASPTGGRNEQYF
>TRBV5-5|TRBJ1-5|-
CASSLFPSDQPQHF
>TRBV12-3/TRBV12-4|TRBJ2-5|-
CASSLRDSRETQYF
>TRBV19|TRBJ2-1|-
CASSIDDNNEQFF
>TRBV10-3|TRBJ1-2|-
CAIGGTPGDYGYTF
>TRBV28|TRBJ2-7|-
CASRGGGGVISRIQYF
>TRBV7-2|TRBJ2-7|-
CASSAVTGRQYF
>TRBV10-3|TRBJ1-2|-
CAISEYGGTNYGYTF
>TRBV3-1|TRBJ2-5|-
CASSQTVTQETQYF
>TRBV6-5|TRBJ2-7|TRBD1
CASSTTGTEFNEQYF
>TRBV5-1|TRBJ1-2|-
CASSLDGRSGYGYTF
>TRBV29-1|TRBJ2-5|TRBD2
CSVGLAGAETQYF
>TRBV18|-|TRBD2
CASSPGGRVAYEQYF
>TRBV12-3/TRBV12-4|TRBJ2-2|TRBD2
CASRTARERFF
>TRBV10-2|TRBJ2-2|-
CASSANSYTGELFF
>TRBV6-4|TRBJ2-1|-
CASSAANEEGPINEQFF
>TRBV12-3/TRBV12-4|TRBJ2-4|-
CASSFFRPGANIQYF
>TRBV5-1|TRBJ1-4|-
CASKRESNEKLFF
>TRBV20-1|TRBJ2-3|-
CSARDWTDTQYF
>TRBV7-2|TRBJ2-7|-
CASSFMGGFYEQYF
>TRBV5-1|TRBJ2-5|-
CASRGLVQETQYF